The 13 T cell receptor beta chains below all came from one sample that was sequenced in a study of T cell responses to AZD1222 COVID-19 vaccine. Assay used: immunoSEQ multiplex PCR; TCRdb lists only in-frame clones, some missing. The table records about 88,000 clones, approximately 90% of them present only once. Material: peripheral blood, obtained on day 0 of AZD1222 vaccination. These receptors came from an adult in good health.

The gene calls are TRBV5-6 and TRBJ1-3, with D possibly TRBD1 on 6 matching bases. Trimming took 4 bases from V and 1 from J, leaving 15 bases between them. The CDR3 loop spans 16 amino acids. CDR1 is SGHDT and CDR2 is YYEEEE in the germline V gene. This chain's CDR3 is CASSVIGGLSGNTIYF. The CDR3 DNA sequence: TGTGCCAGCAGCGTAATAGGGGGTCTTTCTGGAAACACCATATATTTT. Filled out from reference TRBV5-6 and TRBJ1-3, the complete variable domain reads DAGVTQSPTHLIKTRGQQVTLRCSPKSGHDTVSWYQQALGQGPQFIFQYYEEEERQRGNFPDRFSGHQFPNYSSELNVNALLLGDSALYLCASSVIGGLSGNTIYFGEGSWLTVV.

This clone was detected once. This chain links TRBV20-1 with TRBJ2-1; no definite D call. The germline V and J ends were trimmed by 6 bases and 4 bases, with 7 bases remaining between them. Germline values: CDR1 DFQATT, CDR2 SNEGSKA (reference sequence). The CDR3 is made up of 11 amino acids. CDR3 sequence reads: CSAPNYNEQFF. As DNA, the CDR3 is TGCAGTGCGCCTAATTACAATGAGCAGTTCTTC.

This chain links TRBV6-5 with TRBJ2-1, with a possible D match to TRBD2 (5 bases). Per the germline V gene, CDR1 is MNHEY and CDR2 is SVGAGI. Trimming left V 5 bases short and J 0 bases short, with 11 bases between. The CDR3 length is 15 residues. CDR3 in DNA: TGTGCCAGCAGTCGGACTCAGAGCTCCTACAATGAGCAGTTCTTC. Translation gives CASSRTQSSYNEQFF.

The chain has TRBV19 and TRBJ1-2, with unresolved D. V lost 7 bases and J lost 5, with 14 bases in between. Germline loops: CDR1 LNHDA, CDR2 SQIVND (reference sequence). The CDR3 consists of 13 residues. The CDR3 is CASNTRGRYGYTF. For the CDR3, the DNA is TGTGCCAGTAACACGCGAGGTAGATATGGCTACACCTTC.

The V gene is TRBV9, the J gene TRBJ2-5, with TRBD2 as a possible D gene (5 bases). Looked up from germline, CDR1 is SGDLS and CDR2 is YYNGEE. The CDR3 is 16 amino acids. V was clipped by 0 bases and J by 2 bases, with 14 bases between them. CDR3 residues: CASSVVGSARQETQYF. DNA for the CDR3: TGTGCCAGCAGCGTAGTGGGTAGCGCACGACAAGAGACCCAGTACTTC.

The chain employs TRBV3-1 (or the pseudogene TRBV3-2) and TRBJ1-5, with 9 bases fitting TRBD1. Germline V gene lookup returns CDR1 LGHDT and CDR2 YNNKEL (reference sequence). The length of the CDR3 is 19 residues. After removal of 4 bases from V and 0 bases from J, the junction contained 13 bases not matched to a gene. Here the CDR3 DNA reads TGTGCCAGCAGCCTCGGAACGGGGACAGGGATATTTAGCAATCAGCCCCAGCATTTT. This sequence encodes CASSLGTGTGIFSNQPQHF.

This sequence joins TRBV4-3 and TRBJ2-7; TRBD2 agrees at 10 bases. Germline V gene lookup returns CDR1 LGHNA and CDR2 YSLEER. V was pared by 0 bases and J by 2 bases, with 4 bases of the junction left unmatched. The CDR3 covers 16 residues. The CDR3: CASSQDLAGEPYEQYF. CDR3 DNA sequence: TGCGCCAGCAGCCAAGATCTAGCGGGAGAACCCTACGAGCAGTACTTC.

This sequence joins TRBV5-1 and TRBJ2-2; 8 bases agree with TRBD2. CDR1 and CDR2 (germline): SGHRS, YFSETQ. CDR3 length: 16 amino acids. Trimming at V came to 4 bases and at J to 4 bases, leaving 9 bases not matched to a gene. The CDR3 nucleotides read TGCGCCAGCAGCCCGCTAGCGGGCGAGGTCACCGGGGAGCTGTTTTTT. This gives the protein CASSPLAGEVTGELFF.

The chain carries TRBV19 and TRBJ2-3; the match to TRBD1 covers 8 bases. V gave up 4 bases and J gave up 5 bases; unmatched junction bases: 2. CDR1 is LNHDA, CDR2 SQIVND, per germline (reference sequence). The CDR3 loop spans 13 amino acids. CDR3 nucleotides: TGTGCCAGTAGTACAGGGGGCAGAGATACGCAGTATTTT. Translating it yields CASSTGGRDTQYF.

V usage is TRBV28 and J usage is TRBJ2-7; no reliable D call. CDR3 length: 14 residues. Looked up from germline, CDR1 is MDHEN and CDR2 is SYDVKM. The V gene lost 7 bases and the J gene lost 6 bases, with 19 bases spanning the gap. Here the CDR3 reads CASTIPGNLLEQYF. The CDR3 DNA reads TGTGCCAGCACCATCCCTGGGAACTTGCTCGAGCAGTACTTC.

The genes are TRBV4-1 and TRBJ2-7; 9 bases map to TRBD2. The length of the CDR3 is 17 residues. In germline, CDR1 is MGHRA, CDR2 YSYEKL. V trimming: 0 bases; J trimming: 0 bases; junction bases outside the gene matches: 6. The CDR3 coding sequence is TGCGCCAGCAGCCAAGAATCAGGACTAGCGAGCTCCTACGAGCAGTACTTC. Amino acids: CASSQESGLASSYEQYF.

The chain is built from TRBV27 and TRBJ2-2; D is possibly TRBD1 (6 bases). The CDR3 runs to 15 residues. CDR1 is MNHEY and CDR2 is SMNVEV in the germline V gene (reference sequence). Trimming stripped 10 bases from V and 6 bases from J, with 21 bases between. The CDR3 spells CATLGPGEFAGELFF. CDR3 sequence (DNA): TGTGCCACTCTAGGCCCAGGGGAGTTTGCCGGGGAGCTGTTTTTT.

This chain links TRBV12-3 or TRBV12-4 with TRBJ1-1, with D tentatively TRBD1 (6 bases). The CDR3 spans 13 residues. V dropped 6 bases and J dropped 7 bases, with 15 bases sitting between them. The CDR3 loop reads CASSDLGGVEAFF. The CDR3 DNA sequence: TGTGCCAGCAGCGATCTAGGGGGTGTTGAAGCTTTCTTT.